The sequence of this T cell receptor beta chain was determined in a study of T cell repertoires in cytomegalovirus infection. TCRdb re-called the reads with MiXCR, one entry per CDR3 protein. This sample yields approximately 220,000 distinct CDR3 sequences, of which 30% to 45% are seen a single time; 59% belongs to the top ten. This clonotype was seen a handful of times. What it recognizes is unknown. The junction had 6 bases not matched to a gene; V was cut back by 4 bases and J by 3 bases. The CDR3 loop spans 15 amino acids. The germline V gene encodes CDR1 MNHEY and CDR2 SMNVEV (reference sequence).

This receptor was identified in a human donor in good health (CMV status not recorded). Some clones in this sample may be carry-over from other donors' samples. The chain links TRBV27 to TRBJ2-7; TRBD1 matches at 10 bases. The starting material was CD8+ T cells from cultured PBMCs, obtained from culture after CMV antigen stimulation. CDR3 region: CASSSATGGDYEQYF. CDR3 DNA: TGTGCCAGCAGTTCCGCGACAGGGGGCGACTACGAGCAGTACTTC.